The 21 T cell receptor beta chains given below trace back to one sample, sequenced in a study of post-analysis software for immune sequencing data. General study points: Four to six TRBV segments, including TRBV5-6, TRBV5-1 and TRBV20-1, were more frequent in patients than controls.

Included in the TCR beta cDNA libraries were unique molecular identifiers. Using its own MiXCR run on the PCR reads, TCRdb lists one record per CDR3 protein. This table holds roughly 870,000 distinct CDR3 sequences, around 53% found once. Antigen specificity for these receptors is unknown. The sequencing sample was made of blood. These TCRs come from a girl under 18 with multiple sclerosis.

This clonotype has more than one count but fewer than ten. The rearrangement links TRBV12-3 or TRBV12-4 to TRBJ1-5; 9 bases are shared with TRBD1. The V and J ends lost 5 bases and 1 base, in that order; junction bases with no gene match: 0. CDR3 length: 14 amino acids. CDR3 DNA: TGTGCCAGCAGTGGGACAGGGAGCAATCAGCCCCAGCATTTT. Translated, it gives CASSGTGSNQPQHF.

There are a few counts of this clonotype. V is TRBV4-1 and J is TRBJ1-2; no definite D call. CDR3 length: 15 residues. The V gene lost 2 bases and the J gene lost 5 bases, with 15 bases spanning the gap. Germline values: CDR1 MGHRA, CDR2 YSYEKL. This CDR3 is CASSQPRTLGYGYTF. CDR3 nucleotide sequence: TGCGCCAGCAGCCAACCACGGACCTTGGGGTATGGCTACACCTTC.

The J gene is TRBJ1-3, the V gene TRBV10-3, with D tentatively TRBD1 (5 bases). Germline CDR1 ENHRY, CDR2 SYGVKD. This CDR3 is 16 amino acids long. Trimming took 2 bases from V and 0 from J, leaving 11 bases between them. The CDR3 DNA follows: TGTGCCATCAGTGAGGGGGGACCGACCTCTGGAAACACCATATATTTT. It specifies CAISEGGPTSGNTIYF.

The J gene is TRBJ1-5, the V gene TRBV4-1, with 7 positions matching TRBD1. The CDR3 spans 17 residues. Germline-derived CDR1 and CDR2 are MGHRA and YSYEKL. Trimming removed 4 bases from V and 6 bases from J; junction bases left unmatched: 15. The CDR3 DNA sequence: TGCGCCAGCAGCCTTCTGCCCTTGACAGGGATGGTTCAGCCCCAGCATTTT. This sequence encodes CASSLLPLTGMVQPQHF.

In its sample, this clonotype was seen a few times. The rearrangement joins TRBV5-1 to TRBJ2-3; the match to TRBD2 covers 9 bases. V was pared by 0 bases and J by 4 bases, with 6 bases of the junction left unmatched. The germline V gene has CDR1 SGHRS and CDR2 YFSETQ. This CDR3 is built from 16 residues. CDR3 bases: TGCGCCAGCAGCTTGGCGTTGGCGGGAGGGTCAGATACGCAGTATTTT. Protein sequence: CASSLALAGGSDTQYF.

Here the CDR3 DNA reads TGCAGCGTTGATCGGTCGGATGAGCAGTTCTTC. Protein product: CSVDRSDEQFF. V is TRBV29-1 and J is TRBJ2-1; D ambiguous. CDR1 and CDR2 from the germline V gene are SQVTM and ANQGSEA. The CDR3 runs 11 residues. Trimming left V 3 bases short and J 8 bases short, with 8 bases between.

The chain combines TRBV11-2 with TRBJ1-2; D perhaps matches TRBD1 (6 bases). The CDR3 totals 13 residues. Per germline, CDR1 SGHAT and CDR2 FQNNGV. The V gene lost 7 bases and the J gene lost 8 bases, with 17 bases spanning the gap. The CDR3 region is CASTTSGAEGYTF. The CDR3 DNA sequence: TGTGCCAGCACCACCTCGGGGGCCGAAGGCTACACCTTC.

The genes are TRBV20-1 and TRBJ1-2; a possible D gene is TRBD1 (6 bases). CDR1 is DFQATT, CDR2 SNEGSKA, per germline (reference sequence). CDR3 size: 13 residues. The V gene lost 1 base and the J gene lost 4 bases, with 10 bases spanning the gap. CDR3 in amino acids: CSARGGRSYGYTF. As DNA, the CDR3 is TGCAGTGCTAGAGGGGGGCGCAGCTATGGCTACACCTTC.

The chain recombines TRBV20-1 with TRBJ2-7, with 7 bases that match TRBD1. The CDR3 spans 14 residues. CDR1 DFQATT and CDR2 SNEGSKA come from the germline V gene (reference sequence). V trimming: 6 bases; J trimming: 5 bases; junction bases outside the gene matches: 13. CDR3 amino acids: CSARPRQGRDEQYF. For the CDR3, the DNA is TGCAGTGCCCGCCCACGACAGGGTCGCGACGAGCAGTACTTC.

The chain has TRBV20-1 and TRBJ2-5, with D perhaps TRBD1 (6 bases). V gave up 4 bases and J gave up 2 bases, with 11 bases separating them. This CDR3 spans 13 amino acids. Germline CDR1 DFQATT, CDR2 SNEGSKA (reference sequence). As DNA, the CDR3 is TGCAGTGCTACGCGGACAGAACAAGAGACCCAGTACTTC. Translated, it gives CSATRTEQETQYF.

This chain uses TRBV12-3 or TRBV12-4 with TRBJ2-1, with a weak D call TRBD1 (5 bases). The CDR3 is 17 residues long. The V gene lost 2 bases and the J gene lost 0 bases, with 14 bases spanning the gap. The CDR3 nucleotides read TGTGCCAGCAGTTTAATTTGGGGCGAGAGCTCCTACAATGAGCAGTTCTTC. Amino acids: CASSLIWGESSYNEQFF.

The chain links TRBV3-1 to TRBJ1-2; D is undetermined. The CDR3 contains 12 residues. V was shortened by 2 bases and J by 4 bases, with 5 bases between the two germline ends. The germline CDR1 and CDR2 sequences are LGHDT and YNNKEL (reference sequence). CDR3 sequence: CASSQNIYGYTF. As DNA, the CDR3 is TGTGCCAGCAGCCAAAATATCTATGGCTACACCTTC.

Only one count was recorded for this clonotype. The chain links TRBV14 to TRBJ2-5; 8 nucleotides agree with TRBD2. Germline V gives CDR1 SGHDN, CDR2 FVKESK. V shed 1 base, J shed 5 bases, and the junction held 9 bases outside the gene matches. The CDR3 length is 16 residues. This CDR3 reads CASSQGPAGVDETQYF. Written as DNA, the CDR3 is TGTGCCAGCAGCCAAGGCCCAGCGGGAGTGGACGAGACCCAGTACTTC.

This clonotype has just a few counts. The DNA of the CDR3 is TGCGCCAGCACAGCGGTACAAGAGACCCAGTACTTC. Encoded protein: CASTAVQETQYF. The V gene is TRBV10-2, the J gene TRBJ2-5, with D maybe TRBD2 (5 bases). CDR3 length: 12 residues. Germline V gene sequence: CDR1 WSHSY, CDR2 SAAADI. Trimming removed 7 bases at V and 2 bases at J, with 8 bases between.

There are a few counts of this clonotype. For the CDR3, the DNA is TGTGCCAGTTGGCCCTCGGCGGGAGGGAGCGAGCAGTACTTC. Its translation is CASWPSAGGSEQYF. The chain couples TRBV6-5 to TRBJ2-5; 9 bases agree with TRBD2. The end of the DNA fits TRBJ2-7 better, so the J call may be wrong. The germline gives CDR1 MNHEY, CDR2 SVGAGI. The CDR3 sequence is 14 residues long.

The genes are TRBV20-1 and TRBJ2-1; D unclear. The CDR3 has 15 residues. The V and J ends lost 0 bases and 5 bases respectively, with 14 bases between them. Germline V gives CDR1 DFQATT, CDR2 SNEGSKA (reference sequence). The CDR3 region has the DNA TGCAGTGCTAGAGATATTGGGATCGATCACAATGAGCAGTTCTTC. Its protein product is CSARDIGIDHNEQFF.

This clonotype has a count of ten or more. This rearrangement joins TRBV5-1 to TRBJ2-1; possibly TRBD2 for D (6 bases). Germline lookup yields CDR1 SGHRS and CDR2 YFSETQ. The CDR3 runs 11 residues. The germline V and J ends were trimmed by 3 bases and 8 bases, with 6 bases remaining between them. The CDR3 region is CASSWGDEQFF. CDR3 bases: TGCGCCAGCAGCTGGGGGGATGAGCAGTTCTTC.

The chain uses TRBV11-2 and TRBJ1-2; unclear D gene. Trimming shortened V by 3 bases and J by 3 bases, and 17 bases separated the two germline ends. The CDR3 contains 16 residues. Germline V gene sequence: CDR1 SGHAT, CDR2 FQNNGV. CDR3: CASSFNPGVMDYGYTF. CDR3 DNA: TGTGCCAGCAGCTTCAATCCTGGGGTTATGGACTATGGCTACACCTTC.

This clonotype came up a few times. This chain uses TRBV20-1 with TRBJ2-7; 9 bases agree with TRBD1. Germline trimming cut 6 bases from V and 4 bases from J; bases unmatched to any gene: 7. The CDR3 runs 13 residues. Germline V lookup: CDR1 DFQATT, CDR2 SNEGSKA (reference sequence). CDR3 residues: CSAVSGQGYEQYF. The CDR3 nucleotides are TGCAGTGCCGTGTCGGGACAGGGATACGAGCAGTACTTC.

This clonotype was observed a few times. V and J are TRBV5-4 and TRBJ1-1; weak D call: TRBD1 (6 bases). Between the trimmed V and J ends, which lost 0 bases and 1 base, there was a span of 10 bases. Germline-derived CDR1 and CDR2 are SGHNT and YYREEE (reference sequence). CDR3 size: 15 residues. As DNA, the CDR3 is TGTGCCAGCAGCTTGGTTTCGGGGGCGAACACTGAAGCTTTCTTT. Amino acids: CASSLVSGANTEAFF.

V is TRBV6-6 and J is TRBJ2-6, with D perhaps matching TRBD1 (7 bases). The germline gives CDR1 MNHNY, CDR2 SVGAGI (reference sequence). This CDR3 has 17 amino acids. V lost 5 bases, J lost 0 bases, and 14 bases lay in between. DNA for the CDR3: TGTGCCAGCAGTCGCGCTCAGGGGGGCTCTGGGGCCAACGTCCTGACTTTC. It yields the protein CASSRAQGGSGANVLTF.